This entry concerns a single T cell receptor (beta chain). Antigen: not known. The CDR3 sequence is 16 residues long. The J segment lost 0 bases and the V segment lost 4 bases, leaving 7 bases of the junction unmatched. In germline, CDR1 is SGDLS, CDR2 YYNGEE. These data originate in a study of regulatory T cells in long-lasting Graves disease. Noted time point: persistent/refractory GD, antithyroid drugs over 5 years with positive TRAb. Isolated PBMC RNA provided the starting material for the TCR library. To make TCR beta libraries, researchers used iRepertoire HTBI primers and Arm-PCR of CDR3 regions. In the source study's methods: Gene usage covered about 62 TRBV and more than 13 TRBJ segments. TCRdb called the multiplex PCR reads again in MiXCR, with one record for every CDR3 protein. What appears here as the V and J calls and clone size reflects TCRdb's work, not the paper's. The sample contains 400,000 to 500,000 distinct CDR3 sequences, around a fifth of which appear only once.

General study points: Possibly, accuracy suffered from the small sample size. Persistent disease was characterized by preferential usage of TRBV28, TRBJ1-2 and TRBJ2-5. Sharing of public clonotypes was greater in persistent patients (more than 2,500) than in new patients (about 970).

The specimen was peripheral blood mononuclear cells (PBMCs), collected when the disease was refractory, from a patient treated with antithyroid drugs. The chain has TRBV9 and TRBJ2-7; 10 bases are a match to TRBD2. This clonotype originated in a female donor with Graves disease. The CDR3 DNA follows: TGTGCCAGCAGCTTGACCGGGACTAGCGCCTCCTACGAGCAGTACTTC. Amino acid sequence: CASSLTGTSASYEQYF.